These 27 T cell receptor beta chains share one sample of origin, sequenced in a study of shared clonotypes between healthy human individuals. Terminally differentiated effector memory CD45RA+ cells were excluded by CCR7 positive selection of CD45RO-negative cells. Data came from immunoSEQ multiplex PCR; TCRdb stores just in-frame clones and leaves some out. The sample includes hundreds of thousands of clones, 85% to 95% of them seen just once. The specimen sequenced was naive CD8+ T cells sorted from blood. These receptors were taken from a woman in her twenties or thirties in good health.

V gene TRBV5-8 combines with J gene TRBJ1-5; 9 bases are shared with TRBD1. V lost 4 bases, J lost 7 bases, and 15 bases stayed unmatched. Germline V gene sequence: CDR1 SGHTS, CDR2 YDEGEE. CDR3 size: 17 residues. CDR3 DNA: TGTGCCAGCAGCCAATCAGTTCCGGGACAGGGCAGGCAGCCCCAGCATTTT. This gives the protein CASSQSVPGQGRQPQHF. Supplemented by reference TRBV5-8 and TRBJ1-5, the full variable domain reads EAGVTQSPTHLIKTRGQQATLRCSPISGHTSVYWYQQALGLGLQFLLWYDEGEERNRGNFPPRFSGRQFPNYSSELNVNALELEDSALYLCASSQSVPGQGRQPQHFGDGTRLSIL.

This rearrangement joins TRBV19 to TRBJ1-5; a possible D gene is TRBD1 (5 bases). CDR1 and CDR2 from the germline V gene are LNHDA and SQIVND (reference sequence). CDR3 length: 15 amino acids. V lost 2 bases and J lost 4, with 12 bases in between. The CDR3 region has the DNA TGTGCCAGTAGTATATATTGGGGGGGGAATCAGCCCCAGCATTTT. Translation gives CASSIYWGGNQPQHF.

The chain employs TRBV6-5 and TRBJ2-6; D gene unclear. The germline CDR1 and CDR2 sequences are MNHEY and SVGAGI. V dropped 5 bases and J dropped 4 bases, with 12 bases sitting between them. CDR3 size: 15 residues. The CDR3 protein is CASSNPRSGANVLTF. DNA for the CDR3: TGTGCCAGCAGTAACCCCAGATCCGGGGCCAACGTCCTGACTTTC.

The chain is built from TRBV13 and TRBJ1-5, with 7 bases fitting TRBD1. The J segment lost 2 bases and the V segment lost 5 bases, leaving 9 bases of the junction unmatched. The germline V gene has CDR1 PRHDT and CDR2 FYEKMQ (reference sequence). The CDR3 consists of 16 residues. The CDR3 bases are TGTGCCAGCAGCGACGCGGGAACAGGGGGCAATCAGCCCCAGCATTTT. This gives the protein CASSDAGTGGNQPQHF.

The chain employs TRBV19 and TRBJ1-1; D is perhaps TRBD1 (5 bases). V lost 5 bases and J 5 bases, leaving 15 bases between the germline ends. Germline V lookup: CDR1 LNHDA, CDR2 SQIVND (reference sequence). The CDR3 consists of 14 residues. The chain's CDR3 is CASSQPGSGTEAFF. The DNA of the CDR3 is TGTGCCAGTAGTCAGCCAGGGTCGGGGACTGAAGCTTTCTTT.

The V gene is TRBV5-6, the J gene TRBJ1-5; no clear D gene. The V gene lost 6 bases and the J gene lost 4 bases, with 8 bases spanning the gap. The CDR3 sequence is 12 residues long. Germline loops: CDR1 SGHDT, CDR2 YYEEEE. CDR3 amino acids: CASNSGNQPQHF. The CDR3 DNA follows: TGTGCCAGCAACTCTGGGAATCAGCCCCAGCATTTT.

This chain joins TRBV6-5 and TRBJ1-2, with D hard to call. The CDR3 is 15 residues long. V was trimmed by 2 bases and J by 0 bases, leaving 10 bases between them. Per germline, CDR1 MNHEY and CDR2 SVGAGI. The CDR3 DNA reads TGTGCCAGCAGTTACGTAGCAGCTCCTAACTATGGCTACACCTTC. This gives the protein CASSYVAAPNYGYTF.

V gene TRBV30 combines with J gene TRBJ1-1; 7 bases are shared with TRBD1. This CDR3 is built from 15 residues. CDR1 GTSNPN and CDR2 SVGIG come from the germline V gene (reference sequence). Unmatched junction bases numbered 12, after V lost 5 bases and J lost 3 bases. The CDR3 sequence: CAWRSGVGGHTEAFF. The CDR3 coding sequence is TGTGCCTGGCGGTCGGGTGTAGGGGGCCACACTGAAGCTTTCTTT.

This chain connects TRBV2 to TRBJ2-7; 8 positions agree with TRBD2. The CDR3 runs 14 residues. CDR1 and CDR2 (germline): SNHLY, FYNNEI. Losses at the gene ends were 6 bases for V and 1 base for J; bases not matched to a gene: 5. As DNA, the CDR3 is TGTGCCAGCAGCACCGGGACTAGTTCCTACGAGCAGTACTTC. Its translation: CASSTGTSSYEQYF.

The chain carries TRBV28 and TRBJ2-7; D not certain. Per germline, CDR1 MDHEN and CDR2 SYDVKM. The CDR3 contains 14 residues. Trimming shortened V by 6 bases and J by 0 bases, and 12 bases separated the two germline ends. CDR3 amino acids: CASSYYGHSYEQYF. CDR3 coding DNA: TGTGCCAGCAGCTACTACGGCCACTCCTACGAGCAGTACTTC.

This sequence joins TRBV9 and TRBJ2-7; TRBD1 might be the D (5 bases). Germline values: CDR1 SGDLS, CDR2 YYNGEE. V lost 1 base, J lost 7 bases, and 18 bases lay in between. The CDR3 length is 15 residues. CDR3 region: CASSVSWGAQLEQYF. DNA of the CDR3: TGTGCCAGCAGCGTAAGTTGGGGCGCGCAGTTGGAGCAGTACTTC.

The rearrangement uses TRBV7-8 and TRBJ2-2, with 9 bases matching TRBD1. Trimming took 4 bases from V and 7 from J; bases not matched to a gene: 10. Germline assignment: CDR1 SGHVS and CDR2 FQNEAQ. The CDR3 has 16 residues. CDR3 coding DNA: TGTGCCAGCAGCTCTAAGTTGACAGGGGGTAACGGGGAGCTGTTTTTT. It encodes CASSSKLTGGNGELFF.

This chain links TRBV15 with TRBJ1-5; possibly TRBD1 for D (5 bases). Trimming left V 1 base short and J 0 bases short, with 10 bases between. The germline V gene encodes CDR1 LNHNV and CDR2 YYDKDF (reference sequence). The CDR3 has 16 amino acids. CDR3 sequence reads: CATSRGMTDSNQPQHF. CDR3 DNA: TGTGCCACCAGCAGAGGGATGACAGATAGCAATCAGCCCCAGCATTTT.

This CDR3 reads CASSDGRRPEAFF. CDR3 sequence (DNA): TGCGCCAGCAGTGATGGAAGACGTCCTGAAGCTTTCTTT. The chain combines TRBV10-1 with TRBJ1-1; D gene uncertain. The CDR3 is made up of 13 amino acids. V was trimmed by 3 bases and J by 6 bases, leaving 11 bases between them. The germline gives CDR1 WNHNN, CDR2 SYGVQD (reference sequence).

This clone has a single count. The V call is TRBV7-9, the J call TRBJ1-1; D unclear. The CDR3 loop spans 15 amino acids. The germline gives CDR1 SEHNR, CDR2 FQNEAQ (reference sequence). V was pared by 3 bases and J by 0 bases, with 11 bases between. CDR3 amino acids: CASSLFRHLNTEAFF. CDR3 DNA sequence: TGTGCCAGCAGCTTGTTTAGGCACTTGAACACTGAAGCTTTCTTT.

About this clone itself: The sample has other DNA sequences that encode this CDR3 too. The chain has TRBV27 and TRBJ2-6; D remains unclear. Per germline, CDR1 MNHEY and CDR2 SMNVEV (reference sequence). Between the trimmed V and J ends, which lost 6 bases and 0 bases, there was a span of 12 bases. The CDR3 length is 16 residues. CDR3 coding DNA: TGTGCCAGCAGCCTGTTGGGCAGCTCTGGGGCCAACGTCCTGACTTTC. This encodes CASSLLGSSGANVLTF.

This clone has only one observation. J is TRBJ2-1 and V is TRBV4-1; no clear D. CDR3 length: 12 amino acids. Germline V gene lookup returns CDR1 MGHRA and CDR2 YSYEKL. The V and J ends lost 2 bases and 8 bases respectively, with 7 bases between them. The CDR3 reads CASSQSLHEQFF. CDR3 bases: TGCGCCAGCAGCCAATCATTGCATGAGCAGTTCTTC.

The rearrangement uses TRBV7-9 and TRBJ2-3; maybe TRBD2 (7 bases). Germline V gene data show CDR1 as SEHNR and CDR2 as FQNEAQ (reference sequence). The CDR3 is 19 amino acids. V was clipped by 4 bases and J by 2 bases, with 25 bases between them. The CDR3 loop is CASSSPAGFSGGNTDTQYF. The CDR3 nucleotides read TGTGCCAGCAGCTCGCCCGCGGGTTTTTCGGGGGGCAACACAGATACGCAGTATTTT.

The chain carries TRBV5-4 and TRBJ1-1; D not resolved. V lost 1 base, J lost 4 bases, and 14 bases lay in between. The germline V gene encodes CDR1 SGHNT and CDR2 YYREEE (reference sequence). The CDR3 runs to 15 residues. CDR3 amino acids: CASSLRLHAGTEAFF. CDR3 nucleotide sequence: TGTGCCAGCAGCTTGCGGCTACACGCGGGCACTGAAGCTTTCTTT.

V is TRBV4-1 and J is TRBJ1-4, with D tentatively TRBD1 (6 bases). Per germline, CDR1 MGHRA and CDR2 YSYEKL. This CDR3 has 18 residues. The V and J ends lost 2 bases and 5 bases respectively, with 21 bases between them. The CDR3 is CASSQSHEGVGKNEKLFF. Written as DNA, the CDR3 is TGCGCCAGCAGCCAATCACATGAGGGGGTGGGTAAGAATGAAAAACTGTTTTTT.

This clone showed up just a few times. This rearrangement joins TRBV28 to TRBJ2-4; tentatively, D is TRBD2 (5 bases). V lost 3 bases and J 1 base, leaving 7 bases between the germline ends. The CDR3 totals 14 residues. In germline, CDR1 is MDHEN, CDR2 SYDVKM. The CDR3 is CASSLGGAKNIQYF. The DNA of the CDR3 is TGTGCCAGCAGTTTGGGCGGGGCCAAAAACATTCAGTACTTC.

The chain links TRBV7-9 to TRBJ2-5; unclear D gene. Trimming shortened V by 3 bases and J by 4 bases, and 15 bases separated the two germline ends. From germline, CDR1 is SEHNR and CDR2 FQNEAQ (reference sequence). The CDR3 is 15 residues long. In DNA form, the CDR3 reads TGTGCCAGCAGCTTGGGCGTAGAGGAACGAGAGACCCAGTACTTC. This encodes CASSLGVEERETQYF.

This clone appeared a single time. The V call is TRBV11-2, the J call TRBJ2-1; D not certain. The CDR3 totals 11 residues. Germline CDR1 is SGHAT and CDR2 is FQNNGV. With 2 bases removed from V and 7 bases from J, the gap between germline ends came to 3 bases. For the CDR3, the DNA is TGTGCCAGCAGCTTACAGAATGAGCAGTTCTTC. It encodes CASSLQNEQFF.

This clone was observed once. The chain recombines TRBV9 with TRBJ2-5; 10 bases fit TRBD2. The J call may be faulty, since TRBJ2-7 better matches the DNA end. The CDR3 covers 15 residues. Germline CDR1 is SGDLS and CDR2 is YYNGEE. CDR3 coding DNA: TGTGCCAGCAGCGTCACTAGCGGGATGGTAGGCGAGCAGTACTTC. The encoded protein is CASSVTSGMVGEQYF.

V usage is TRBV7-8 and J usage is TRBJ1-5; 7 bases are a match to TRBD1. Per the germline V gene, CDR1 is SGHVS and CDR2 is FQNEAQ. Trimming took 1 base from V and 0 from J; bases not matched to a gene: 0. The CDR3 is 15 residues long. CDR3: CASSLEGASNQPQHF. For the CDR3, the DNA is TGTGCCAGCAGCTTAGAGGGGGCTAGCAATCAGCCCCAGCATTTT.

The rearrangement joins TRBV2 to TRBJ1-1; 10 nucleotides agree with TRBD1. The CDR3 has 15 residues. The junction had 8 bases not matched to a gene; V was cut back by 5 bases and J by 5 bases. Germline CDR1 is SNHLY and CDR2 is FYNNEI. The CDR3 nucleotides are TGTGCCAGCAGTCTGGGACAGGGGCGAGTAACTGAAGCTTTCTTT. As protein: CASSLGQGRVTEAFF. The variable domain in full, with the rest retrieved from reference TRBV2 and TRBJ1-1, is EPEVTQTPSHQVTQMGQEVILRCVPISNHLYFYWYRQILGQKVEFLVSFYNNEISEKSEIFDDQFSVERPDGSNFTLKIRSTKLEDSAMYFCASSLGQGRVTEAFFGQGTRLTVV.

The rearrangement uses TRBV28 and TRBJ2-1; maybe TRBD2 (5 bases). The germline gives CDR1 MDHEN, CDR2 SYDVKM. This CDR3 spans 17 amino acids. V lost 6 bases to trimming and J lost 6 bases, with 24 bases between them. The CDR3 protein is CASRTRDIGVPLNEQFF. Written as DNA, the CDR3 is TGTGCCAGCAGGACCCGGGATATAGGAGTACCGCTCAATGAGCAGTTCTTC.